Included here is one TCR beta chain sequence, with context. The sample comes from a study of blood T cell repertoires in COVID-19. As for the study in general: The samples span acute and convalescent COVID-19 from the United States, Italy and Spain. T cells, B-cell-depleted T cells, or PBMCs supplied cDNA or gDNA.

Per the authors' pipeline: For nucleated cells, counts were estimated from reference gene primer amplification. Assay: immunoSEQ multiplex PCR; the TCRdb copy retains only in-frame clones and omits some. V, J and clone size derive from that table, while D and trimming were established from the DNA sequence. The sample shows more than 100,000 clones, about 92% of them seen only once. This receptor was taken from a woman older than 75 in a cohort sampled during active COVID-19. Sequencing used peripheral blood.

The CDR3 nucleotides are TGTGCCAGCAGTTTGGGAGCCAGGGGAGATGGCTACGAGCAGTACTTC. It translates to CASSLGARGDGYEQYF. This chain joins TRBV27 and TRBJ2-7, with a weak D call TRBD1 (6 bases). The V and J ends lost 3 bases and 3 bases respectively, with 18 bases between them. This CDR3 has 16 amino acids. Germline assignment: CDR1 MNHEY and CDR2 SMNVEV (reference sequence).